A selection of T cell receptor beta chains follows, all from one sample in a study of cytomegalovirus exposure and HLA in healthy donors. Data came from immunoSEQ multiplex PCR; TCRdb stores just in-frame clones and leaves some out. The data hold 150,000 to 200,000 clones, with less than 90% observed a single time. The sequencing input was PBMCs. These receptors all come from a man aged 45-65 years in good health and CMV-seropositive. Each CDR3 is given with its conserved first and last residue. The order of the fields is D gene, clone size, J gene, V gene, CDR3 protein, CDR3 DNA. D genes are given only for firm matches. Clone size is not always given. Where it is, it says once, few, many or a class for expanded clones.

-	-	TRBJ1-3	TRBV19	CASSMRENSGNTIYF	TGTGCCAGTAGTATGAGGGAAAACTCTGGAAACACCATATATTTT
TRBD2	-	TRBJ2-3	TRBV27	CASRGLAGGIDTQYF	TGTGCCAGCAGGGGACTAGCGGGAGGCATAGATACGCAGTATTTT
TRBD1	few	TRBJ1-1	TRBV28	CASSLSGGFEAFF	TGTGCCAGCAGTTTATCAGGGGGCTTCGAAGCTTTCTTT
-	-	TRBJ2-7	TRBV7-4	CASRYSDEQYF	TGTGCCAGCAGGTATTCAGACGAGCAGTACTTC
TRBD1	-	TRBJ1-2	TRBV19	CASSDRGQNYGYTF	TGTGCCAGTAGTGACAGGGGACAGAACTATGGCTACACCTTC
TRBD2	few	TRBJ2-1	TRBV25-1	CASSQTGEGLEQFF	TGTGCCAGCAGTCAGACTGGGGAGGGTCTTGAGCAGTTCTTC
-	-	TRBJ2-7	TRBV5-1	CASREPRAAGQYF	TGCGCCAGCAGAGAACCTCGGGCAGCGGGGCAGTACTTC
TRBD2	-	TRBJ2-2	TRBV19	CASSTPGLAGGSGELFF	TGTGCCAGTAGTACACCGGGACTAGCGGGAGGTTCCGGGGAGCTGTTTTTT
TRBD1	-	TRBJ2-1	TRBV6-4	CASSDSSRDRDISEQFF	TGTGCCAGCAGTGACTCTAGCCGGGACAGGGATATAAGTGAGCAGTTCTTC
-	-	TRBJ2-1	TRBV5-5	CASSLGADLSYNEQFF	TGTGCCAGCAGCTTGGGGGCAGATTTAAGCTACAATGAGCAGTTCTTC
TRBD2	-	TRBJ2-7	TRBV7-2	CASSLVAVGSGGSTYEQYF	TGTGCCAGCAGCTTAGTGGCGGTGGGTAGCGGGGGATCTACCTACGAGCAGTACTTC
-	-	TRBJ1-4	TRBV5-1	CASSLSPQETNEKLFF	TGCGCCAGCAGCCTAAGCCCACAGGAAACTAATGAAAAACTGTTTTTT
-	-	TRBJ2-4	TRBV7-9	CASSLVAGRTYF	TGTGCCAGCAGCTTAGTTGCAGGGCGAACGTACTTC
TRBD2	-	TRBJ2-1	TRBV12-5	CASGFGTSKYNEQFF	TGTGCTAGTGGTTTTGGGACTAGTAAGTACAATGAGCAGTTCTTC
-	once	TRBJ2-3	TRBV5-1	CASSIDTDTQYF	TGCGCCAGCAGCATAGACACAGATACGCAGTATTTT
-	-	TRBJ1-5	TRBV4-1	CASSQPRDTPGSNQPQHF	TGCGCCAGCAGCCAGCCCCGCGACACGCCGGGAAGCAATCAGCCCCAGCATTTT
-	-	TRBJ2-5	TRBV28	CASADHGGAQETQYF	TGTGCCAGCGCCGACCATGGGGGGGCCCAAGAGACCCAGTACTTC
TRBD1	-	TRBJ1-2	TRBV27	CASSRTGVYGYTF	TGTGCCAGCAGTCGGACAGGGGTCTATGGCTACACCTTC
-	-	TRBJ1-2	TRBV5-5	CASSLVSGNYGYTF	TGTGCCAGCAGCTTGGTGTCGGGGAACTATGGCTACACCTTC
-	few	TRBJ1-6	TRBV5-4	CASSSGQYNSPLHF	TGTGCCAGCAGCTCAGGACAGTATAATTCACCCCTCCACTTT
-	-	TRBJ2-3	TRBV2	CASSEGSISTDTQYF	TGTGCCAGCAGTGAAGGGAGTATAAGCACAGATACGCAGTATTTT
TRBD1	-	TRBJ1-1	TRBV7-2	CASSLNRDRVIAFF	TGTGCCAGCAGCTTGAACCGGGACAGGGTTATTGCTTTCTTT
-	-	TRBJ2-2	TRBV19	CASSIPWATGELFF	TGTGCCAGTAGTATTCCCTGGGCCACCGGGGAGCTGTTTTTT
-	-	TRBJ1-6	TRBV28	CASSPPGDNSPLHF	TGTGCCAGCAGCCCCCCAGGGGACAATTCACCCCTCCACTTT
-	few	TRBJ2-7	TRBV12-1	CASSFEGVQTATYEQYF	TGTGCCAGCAGCTTTGAAGGGGTTCAGACCGCAACCTACGAGCAGTACTTC
TRBD1	-	TRBJ2-7	TRBV18	CASSPRDRAIYEQYF	TGTGCCAGCTCACCAAGGGACAGGGCTATCTACGAGCAGTACTTC
-	-	TRBJ2-6	TRBV7-9	CASSLVLGANVLTF	TGTGCCAGCAGCTTAGTCCTTGGGGCCAACGTCCTGACTTTC
-	-	TRBJ2-1	TRBV2	CASLNDRLTYNEQFF	TGTGCCAGCTTAAACGACAGACTTACGTACAATGAGCAGTTCTTC
TRBD1	-	TRBJ1-2	TRBV7-9	CASSSEDRRNYGYTF	TGTGCCAGCAGCTCTGAGGACAGGAGAAACTATGGCTACACCTTC
TRBD1	-	TRBJ2-7	TRBV2	CASSGDRALSYEQYF	TGTGCCAGCAGTGGGGACAGAGCCCTCTCCTACGAGCAGTACTTC
TRBD1	-	TRBJ1-1	TRBV27	CASTDRGTGTEAFF	TGTGCCAGCACCGACAGGGGGACGGGCACTGAAGCTTTCTTT
-	-	TRBJ2-2	TRBV10-3	CAIRPGQGASTGELFF	TGTGCCATCAGACCCGGACAAGGGGCTTCTACCGGGGAGCTGTTTTTT
TRBD1	few	TRBJ1-5	TRBV5-4	CASSQAGQQIEPQHF	TGTGCCAGCAGCCAGGCGGGACAGCAAATTGAGCCCCAGCATTTT
TRBD2	-	TRBJ2-7	TRBV9	CASSPSESGGFYEQYF	TGTGCCAGCAGCCCTTCCGAATCGGGGGGGTTTTACGAGCAGTACTTC
-	-	TRBJ2-7	TRBV19	CASSIDQGYEQYF	TGTGCCAGTAGTATAGATCAGGGCTACGAGCAGTACTTC
TRBD1	-	TRBJ2-7	TRBV27	CASRATGSTYEQYF	TGTGCCAGCAGAGCGACAGGGTCTACCTACGAGCAGTACTTC
TRBD2	-	TRBJ2-5	TRBV19	CASSMLAGQETQYF	TGTGCCAGTAGTATGCTAGCGGGTCAAGAGACCCAGTACTTC
TRBD1	-	TRBJ1-4	TRBV4-2	CASSQDTQGDVGYGANEKLFF	TGTGCCAGCAGCCAAGATACACAGGGGGATGTAGGGTATGGTGCTAATGAAAAACTGTTTTTT
-	-	TRBJ2-2	TRBV7-6	CASSSPGKNTGELFF	TGTGCCAGCAGCTCCCCCGGTAAAAACACCGGGGAGCTGTTTTTT
TRBD2	-	TRBJ2-1	TRBV18	CASSAYSGDGGEQFF	TGTGCCAGCTCAGCTTATAGCGGGGACGGAGGTGAGCAGTTCTTC
-	-	TRBJ2-7	TRBV11-2	CASSSLRTGSSYEQYF	TGTGCCAGCAGCTCCCTCAGGACTGGTAGCTCCTACGAGCAGTACTTC
TRBD2	-	TRBJ2-3	TRBV30	CAWSEPLLAGLSTDTQYF	TGTGCCTGGAGTGAACCCCTCCTAGCGGGTCTTAGCACAGATACGCAGTATTTT
TRBD1	once	TRBJ2-7	TRBV5-1	CASSLSGQGSSYEQYF	TGCGCCAGCAGCTTGTCCGGACAGGGTAGCTCCTACGAGCAGTACTTC
-	-	TRBJ2-7	TRBV7-9	CSSSHAAGGRIYEQYF	TGTTCCAGCAGCCATGCCGCGGGCGGGCGAATCTACGAGCAGTACTTC
-	-	TRBJ1-1	TRBV14	CASSQGIGAYSFEAFF	TGTGCCAGCAGCCAAGGGATAGGGGCCTACTCCTTTGAAGCTTTCTTT
-	-	TRBJ2-3	TRBV30	CAWSNGGLISDTQYF	TGTGCCTGGAGTAACGGCGGGCTAATATCAGATACGCAGTATTTT
TRBD2	-	TRBJ2-7	TRBV7-9	CSSSSSGSYEQYF	TGTTCCAGCAGCTCTAGCGGCTCCTACGAGCAGTACTTC
TRBD1	-	TRBJ1-1	TRBV18	CASSPRQGGEMNTEAFF	TGTGCCAGCTCCCCACGACAGGGTGGGGAAATGAACACTGAAGCTTTCTTT
-	-	TRBJ2-7	TRBV5-1	CASSLASGYEQYF	TGCGCCAGCAGCTTGGCCAGCGGCTACGAGCAGTACTTC
TRBD2	-	TRBJ2-5	TRBV9	CASSGSGVETQYF	TGTGCCAGCAGCGGTAGCGGGGTAGAGACCCAGTACTTC
-	-	TRBJ2-3	TRBV11-2	CASSLNGRYTDTQYF	TGTGCCAGCAGCTTAAACGGGAGATACACAGATACGCAGTATTTT
-	-	TRBJ2-7	TRBV18	CASSPPSGPPGAYF	TGTGCCAGCTCACCACCTAGCGGGCCACCGGGGGCGTACTTC
TRBD1	-	TRBJ1-5	TRBV6-5	CASGTATFQPQHF	TGTGCCAGCGGGACAGCGACTTTTCAGCCCCAGCATTTT